The present entry profiles one TCR beta chain with its context. Its antigen is undetermined. The data originate from a study of cytomegalovirus exposure and HLA in healthy donors. Study summary: One earlier analysis, a look at about 179 million T cells, found about 110 million unique TCR beta sequences. The study, taken as a whole, reports: It was only CMV serostatus that was available as immune exposure information. Researchers reported that three CMV-associated chains were confirmed in vitro as CMV antigen-specific.

PCR used 60 Vbeta primers and 13 Jbeta primers. Sequenced by immunoSEQ multiplex PCR; TCRdb stores in-frame clones only, minus some. The table shows about 130,000 clones, with 70% to 90% occurring only once. Germline-derived CDR1 and CDR2 are SGHDT and YYEEEE. The CDR3 totals 12 residues. V lost 1 base to trimming and J lost 6 bases; unmatched junction nucleotides: 0. Specimen: PBMCs. The TCR was taken from a woman aged 35 to 49 in good health and CMV-seropositive. The chain combines TRBV5-6 with TRBJ2-7, with TRBD1 identical over 8 bases. The CDR3 spells CASSLQGAEQYF. CDR3 in DNA: TGTGCCAGCAGCTTGCAGGGGGCCGAGCAGTACTTC.